One sample yielded the 9 T cell receptor beta chains listed below, sequenced in a study of OX40 agonist ivuxolimab in advanced cancers. Method: immunoSEQ multiplex PCR; TCRdb's copy keeps in-frame clones and lacks some. The sample shows about 36,000 clones, 74% of them seen only once. Material: CD4+ or CD8+ T cells sorted from blood, obtained in a trial of the OX40 agonist ivuxolimab. All receptors come from an adult with an advanced solid tumor such as melanoma, head and neck, liver or kidney cancer.

Here the CDR3 DNA reads TGTGCCAGCAGCTTAGTCGGGGATCAGCCCCAGCATTTT. Its protein product is CASSLVGDQPQHF. The chain recombines TRBV11-2 with TRBJ1-5; D is undetermined. The CDR3 consists of 13 residues. V was cut by 1 base and J by 5 bases, with 6 bases left in between. The germline gives CDR1 SGHAT, CDR2 FQNNGV.

This sequence joins TRBV6-5 and TRBJ2-7, with no clear D. The germline V and J ends were trimmed by 7 bases and 3 bases, with 13 bases remaining between them. The CDR3 loop spans 13 amino acids. Germline CDR1 is MNHEY and CDR2 is SVGAGI. CDR3 protein: CASTKGRLYEQYF. Written as DNA, the CDR3 is TGTGCCAGCACCAAGGGTAGGCTCTACGAGCAGTACTTC.

This rearrangement joins TRBV5-6 to TRBJ1-5, with TRBD1 matching over 9 bases. The CDR3 contains 14 residues. In germline, CDR1 is SGHDT, CDR2 YYEEEE. J was trimmed by 4 bases and V by 3 bases; bases with no gene match: 2. The CDR3 bases are TGTGCCAGCAGCTCCGGGACAGGGAATCAGCCCCAGCATTTT. Protein: CASSSGTGNQPQHF.

V gene TRBV27 combines with J gene TRBJ1-4, with D unresolved. V lost 8 bases and J lost 5, with 15 bases in between. The CDR3 is made up of 14 amino acids. From germline, CDR1 is MNHEY and CDR2 SMNVEV (reference sequence). CDR3 in DNA: TGTGCCAGCCGACACGGATTCCGGAATGAAAAACTGTTTTTT. Amino acids: CASRHGFRNEKLFF. Supplemented by reference TRBV27 and TRBJ1-4, the full variable domain reads EAQVTQNPRYLITVTGKKLTVTCSQNMNHEYMSWYRQDPGLGLRQIYYSMNVEVTDKGDVPEGYKVSRKEKRNFPLILESPSPNQTSLYFCASRHGFRNEKLFFGSGTQLSVL.

The sample holds a few counts of this clone. V is TRBV27 and J is TRBJ1-5, with 9 bases aligning to TRBD1. Unmatched junction bases numbered 4, after V lost 6 bases and J lost 4 bases. Germline CDR1 is MNHEY and CDR2 is SMNVEV (reference sequence). CDR3 length: 14 residues. The CDR3 loop is CASSPDRGNQPQHF. Here the CDR3 DNA reads TGTGCCAGCAGCCCGGACAGGGGAAATCAGCCCCAGCATTTT.

The chain uses TRBV29-1 and TRBJ1-4, with D unresolved. V shed 7 bases and J shed 7 bases, with 7 bases lying between them. The CDR3 sequence is 10 residues long. The germline V gene has CDR1 SQVTM and CDR2 ANQGSEA. CDR3 nucleotides: TGCAGCGCTTGGACTGAAAAACTGTTTTTT. Translating it yields CSAWTEKLFF.

This clone was counted between two and nine times. The rearrangement joins TRBV5-6 to TRBJ1-4; TRBD1 is a possible D gene (6 bases). This CDR3 region has 15 residues. V was trimmed by 0 bases and J by 4 bases, leaving 10 bases between them. CDR1 and CDR2 from the germline V gene are SGHDT and YYEEEE. As DNA, the CDR3 is TGTGCCAGCAGCTTGGGGGGGCGCGGTAATGAAAAACTGTTTTTT. It yields the protein CASSLGGRGNEKLFF.

A remark on this clone: The CDR3 carries no conserved terminal phenylalanine or tryptophan, so it likely arises from a read error. The V and J genes are TRBV2 and TRBJ1-2; TRBD1 matches at 12 bases. This CDR3 is built from 14 residues. V trimming: 3 bases; J trimming: 6 bases; junction bases outside the gene matches: 2. Per the germline V gene, CDR1 is SNHLY and CDR2 is FYNNEI. CDR3 protein: CASSEGQGANGYTS. CDR3 nucleotides: TGTGCCAGCAGTGAGGGACAGGGGGCTAATGGCTACACCTCC.

The rearrangement uses TRBV5-6 and TRBJ1-4; the D gene is possibly TRBD1 (5 bases). There are 13 residues in the CDR3. Between the trimmed V and J ends, which lost 3 bases and 8 bases, there was a span of 11 bases. Germline assignment: CDR1 SGHDT and CDR2 YYEEEE. The CDR3 coding sequence is TGTGCCAGCAGCTCCGGGACCTCCGAAAAACTGTTTTTT. It specifies CASSSGTSEKLFF. Combining the CDR3 with reference TRBV5-6 and TRBJ1-4 gives the whole variable domain DAGVTQSPTHLIKTRGQQVTLRCSPKSGHDTVSWYQQALGQGPQFIFQYYEEEERQRGNFPDRFSGHQFPNYSSELNVNALLLGDSALYLCASSSGTSEKLFFGSGTQLSVL.